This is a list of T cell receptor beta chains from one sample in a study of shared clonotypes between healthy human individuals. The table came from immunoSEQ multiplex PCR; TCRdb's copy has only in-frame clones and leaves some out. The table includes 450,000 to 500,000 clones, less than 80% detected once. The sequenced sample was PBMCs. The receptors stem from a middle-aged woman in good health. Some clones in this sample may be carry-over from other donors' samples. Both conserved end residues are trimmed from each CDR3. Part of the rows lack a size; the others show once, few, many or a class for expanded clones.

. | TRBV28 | ASSFLSTGVTEAF
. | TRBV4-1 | ASSHPLAGGSYEQY
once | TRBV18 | ASSPHPIKRGGTEAF
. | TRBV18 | ASSPGPGQGNTGELF
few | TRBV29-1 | SVELAGGETQY
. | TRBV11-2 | ASSLSLGENTEAF
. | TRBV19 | ASTYARGARGNQPQH
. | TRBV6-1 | ASSEHVGATNTEAF
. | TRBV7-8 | ASSLRPGQGYYGYT
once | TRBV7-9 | ASSSGGGYT
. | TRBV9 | ASAREPSSYNEQF
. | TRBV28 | ASGHIYAGRLGQY
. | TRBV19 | ASSPRTPRDEQF
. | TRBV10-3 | AITLTGGGTEAF
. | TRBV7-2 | ASSLRQGPYEQY
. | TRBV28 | ASSSSIPIAGIHTDTQY
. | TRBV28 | ASSMNRGATGELF
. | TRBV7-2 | ASSLKYEQY
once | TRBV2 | ASHPTSISYEQY
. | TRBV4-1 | ASSQGGAIDTQY
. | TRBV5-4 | ASSILMAGGNEQF
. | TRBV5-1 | ASSATGTTFGEQY
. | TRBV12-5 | ASGLVLAGGPPGELF
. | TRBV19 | ASSVTERGSYNEQF
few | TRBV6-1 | ASSEDAGSNTEAF
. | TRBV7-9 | ASSLYRVARNEQF
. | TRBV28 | ASSPAGQGGETQY
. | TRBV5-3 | ARSLVASGATGELF
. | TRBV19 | ASSTRARRGNQPQH
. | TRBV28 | ASTVVDSTDTQY
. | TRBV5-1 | ASSLGPGANTEAF
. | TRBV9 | ASSLQDRGYNEQF
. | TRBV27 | ASSHSWSNTGELF
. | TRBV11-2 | ASSLVWGTEAF
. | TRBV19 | ASSLGTDLYEQY
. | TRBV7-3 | ASRPPGLDNEQF
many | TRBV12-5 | ASGSSDRDYGYT
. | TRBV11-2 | ASSLSKFNEQY
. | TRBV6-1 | ASSESVGNNYGYT
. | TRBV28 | ASSLGSWNQPQH
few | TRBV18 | ASSPAAPGDTQY
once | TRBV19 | ASSDGLYSNQPQH
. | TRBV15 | ATSTGTGLGYGYT
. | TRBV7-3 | ASSPRTSGSYNEQF
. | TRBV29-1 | SVARDREFFLTGELF
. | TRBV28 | ASRGGAPHEQY
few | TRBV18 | ASSPEAGYDGYGYT
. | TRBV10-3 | AISEGQETQY
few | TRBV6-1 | ASSGRTEAF
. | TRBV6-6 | ASSYREYEQY
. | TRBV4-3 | ASSQGLAGSPYEQY